The T cell receptor beta chain under discussion was sequenced for a study of T-cell memory formation after mild COVID-19. The TCR alpha and TCR beta cDNA libraries, bearing sample barcodes and UMIs, were generated by 5'RACE using constant-segment primers. TCRdb re-called the 5' RACE reads with MiXCR, one entry per CDR3 protein. This repertoire shows just over 150,000 distinct CDR3 sequences, roughly 28% found once; its top ten account for about 11%. General study points: Mainly in CM and EM were contracting CD4+ clones; CD8+ were in EMRA.

This clonotype was observed a few times. Antigen: not known. Germline V gene lookup returns CDR1 MNHEY and CDR2 SVGAGI. The CDR3 totals 18 residues. V shed 0 bases, J shed 4 bases, and the junction held 11 bases outside the gene matches. Sequencing input: PBMCs or a T cell subset sorted from them (not recorded which). The receptor's source is an adult woman who had mild COVID-19 (a few samples of this study predate the infection). Cell type and time point are not known. The chain uses TRBV6-5 and TRBJ1-2, with TRBD1 matching over 10 bases. CDR3 sequence: CASSYSWTGGPDGYGYTF. CDR3 DNA: TGTGCCAGCAGTTACTCGTGGACAGGGGGTCCTGATGGCTATGGCTACACCTTC.